This T cell receptor beta chain was documented in a study of memory CD4+ T cells and cytomegalovirus serostatus. Study context: Donors were healthy Belgian adults, 8 to 10 CMV seropositive and some 24 seronegative.

The sort gate was single viable CD3+CD4+CD8-CD45RO+ cells for memory CD4+ T cells. Serostatus was set by detecting CMV pp150, pp28, p38, p52 IgG. Germline CDR1 reads SGHNT; CDR2 reads YYREEE (reference sequence). The CDR3 extends over 17 amino acids. V gave up 1 base and J gave up 4 bases, with 20 bases separating them. Sequenced by immunoSEQ multiplex PCR; TCRdb stores in-frame clones only, minus some. The sample records about 47,000 clones, approximately 81% being singletons. The chain recombines TRBV5-4 with TRBJ1-2, with D perhaps matching TRBD1 (6 bases). The receptor's source is an adult in good health and CMV-seropositive. Material: memory CD4+ T cells from blood. The DNA for the CDR3 is TGTGCCAGCAGCTTGTTCGGACAGCCTAGGGGGACCTATGGCTACACCTTC. Translated, it gives CASSLFGQPRGTYGYTF. The whole variable domain, filled in from reference TRBV5-4 and TRBJ1-2, reads ETGVTQSPTHLIKTRGQQVTLRCSSQSGHNTVSWYQQALGQGPQFIFQYYREEENGRGNFPPRFSGLQFPNYSSELNVNALELDDSALYLCASSLFGQPRGTYGYTFGSGTRLTVV.